This entry features one TCR beta chain sequence. Its target is not known. This CDR3 is also generated by other DNA sequences in the sample. These data are taken from a study of shared clonotypes between healthy human individuals. The donors, all of them Caucasian adults, lived in Nashville, Tennessee. The CDR3 loop spans 13 amino acids. Germline values: CDR1 SNHLY, CDR2 FYNNEI. V shed 9 bases and J 3 bases; nucleotides not matched to a gene: 3. Assay execution took place at the deep level. Each replicate PCR on the sorted subsets used approximately 200 ng DNA (roughly 32,000 T cell genomes). Profiled with immunoSEQ multiplex PCR; TCRdb holds only in-frame clones, not every one. Of about 2.3 million clones in the sample, over 90% are singletons; the top ten hold 0.35% to 0.45%. Whole-study results and caveats: In general, naive subsets displayed greater estimated richness than memory subsets did.

The sequencing input was naive CD4+ T cells from PBMCs. Subset specified: CD45RA+ positively selected. The receptor was isolated from a man aged 18 to 29 in good health. Some clones in this sample may be carry-over from other donors' samples. V gene TRBV2 combines with J gene TRBJ2-1; TRBD1 agrees at 9 bases. The CDR3 DNA is TGTGCCAGTGGACAGGGGTACTACAATGAGCAGTTCTTC. It codes for CASGQGYYNEQFF.